This TCR beta chain was captured in a study of beta chain features in type 1 diabetes. Regarding the study as a whole: Within each of all four CD4+ subsets, Type 1 diabetes patients had TCRB CDR3s that were moderately but significantly shorter. Type 1 diabetes patients showed fewer insertions and more deletions at VDJ junctions.

For this clone: Its antigen is not known.

Germline CDR1 is SGHNT and CDR2 is YYREEE (reference sequence). The J segment lost 0 bases and the V segment lost 0 bases, leaving 7 bases of the junction unmatched. This CDR3 spans 18 amino acids. Isolated RNA was reverse transcribed in full, so expressed TCRB transcripts were sequenced. Sequencing used immunoSEQ multiplex PCR; TCRdb keeps in-frame clones, though not all of them. Of roughly 350,000 clones in the sample, 9.6% are singletons; the top ten hold approximately 0.55%. V gene TRBV5-4 combines with J gene TRBJ2-1, with 9 positions matching TRBD1. Sequencing used central memory CD4+ T cells from blood. The clonotype originates from a young man with type 1 diabetes. CDR3 in amino acids: CASSLEGDRVSSYNEQFF. CDR3 bases: TGTGCCAGCAGCTTGGAAGGGGACAGGGTTTCCTCCTACAATGAGCAGTTCTTC.